The 22 T cell receptor beta chains listed next were all sequenced from one sample in a study of shared clonotypes between healthy human individuals. Assay: immunoSEQ multiplex PCR; the TCRdb copy retains only in-frame clones and omits some. Of over a million clones listed, 60% to 80% are singletons. Sequenced sample: memory CD4+ T cells sorted from blood. Stated subset: CD45RA-negative fraction. Receptors originate from a man between 18 and 29 years old in good health.

This clone was counted between two and nine times. The V call is TRBV4-2, the J call TRBJ2-2, with unresolved D. CDR1 and CDR2 (germline): LGHNA, YNFKEQ. This CDR3 has 13 residues. V shed 0 bases and J shed 6 bases, with 5 bases lying between them. Here the CDR3 DNA reads TGTGCCAGCAGCCAAGAACCCGCCGGGGAGCTGTTTTTT. Its translation is CASSQEPAGELFF.

The V gene is TRBV27, the J gene TRBJ1-6, with D hard to call. Trimming shortened V by 6 bases and J by 10 bases, and 19 bases separated the two germline ends. CDR3 length: 15 residues. Germline V gives CDR1 MNHEY, CDR2 SMNVEV (reference sequence). CDR3 coding DNA: TGTGCCAGCAGCCGTGGCGGAGGGCTGGAATCACCCCTCCACTTT. It translates to CASSRGGGLESPLHF.

The V call is TRBV28, the J call TRBJ2-2, with 7 bases fitting TRBD1. After removal of 4 bases from V and 4 bases from J, the junction contained 6 bases not matched to a gene. This CDR3 region has 15 residues. The germline CDR1 and CDR2 sequences are MDHEN and SYDVKM. The CDR3 bases are TGTGCCAGCAGTTCAACAGGGGTGGGCACCGGGGAGCTGTTTTTT. This translates into CASSSTGVGTGELFF. Supplemented by reference TRBV28 and TRBJ2-2, the full variable domain reads DVKVTQSSRYLVKRTGEKVFLECVQDMDHENMFWYRQDPGLGLRLIYFSYDVKMKEKGDIPEGYSVSREKKERFSLILESASTNQTSMYLCASSSTGVGTGELFFGEGSRLTVL.

The J gene is TRBJ2-2, the V gene TRBV10-1; D is uncertain. This CDR3 spans 12 amino acids. Trimming took off 8 bases at V and 1 base at J, with 5 bases between the two ends. Germline assignment: CDR1 WNHNN and CDR2 SYGVQD (reference sequence). CDR3 DNA: TGCGCCAGCTCAAAGAACACCGGGGAGCTGTTTTTT. As protein: CASSKNTGELFF.

This clone was detected many times. The chain employs TRBV2 and TRBJ1-5, with D perhaps TRBD1 (6 bases). CDR3 length: 15 residues. Trimming pared 4 bases from V and 4 bases from J, leaving 14 bases between. In germline, CDR1 is SNHLY, CDR2 FYNNEI. The DNA for the CDR3 is TGTGCCAGCAGTGGACGGGGGGGCGGGAATCAGCCCCAGCATTTT. This translates into CASSGRGGGNQPQHF.

This chain uses TRBV18 with TRBJ1-6, with 8 bases identical to TRBD1. The CDR3 consists of 18 residues. The germline CDR1 and CDR2 sequences are KGHSH and LQKENI. Unmatched junction bases numbered 14, after V lost 0 bases and J lost 10 bases. The CDR3 coding sequence is TGTGCCAGCTCACCACCTAATTCTCTGACAGGGGACCGGTCACCCCTCCACTTT. It encodes CASSPPNSLTGDRSPLHF.

J is TRBJ2-1 and V is TRBV5-1, with 14 bases identical to TRBD2. In germline, CDR1 is SGHRS, CDR2 YFSETQ. V trimming: 5 bases; J trimming: 8 bases; junction bases outside the gene matches: 9. The CDR3 runs to 16 residues. In DNA, the CDR3 is TGCGCCAGCAGACCAGGACTAGCGGGAGGTGAGGATGAGCAGTTCTTC. Translating it yields CASRPGLAGGEDEQFF.

This clone appeared many times. This CDR3 is also generated by other DNA sequences in the sample. The chain employs TRBV6-1 and TRBJ2-7; 9 bases map to TRBD2. Germline V gene data show CDR1 as MNHNS and CDR2 as SASEGT. The CDR3 contains 12 residues. Trimming cost V 6 bases and J 3 bases; bases outside gene matches: 0. This chain's CDR3 is CASRAGGYEQYF. The CDR3 coding sequence is TGTGCCAGCAGAGCGGGAGGCTACGAGCAGTACTTC.

The J gene is TRBJ2-7, the V gene TRBV10-3; the D gene could be TRBD1 or TRBD2 (5 bases each). V was pared by 0 bases and J by 3 bases, with 12 bases between. Germline-derived CDR1 and CDR2 are ENHRY and SYGVKD. The CDR3 is 15 amino acids. This CDR3 is CAISESKGTLYEQYF. The DNA for the CDR3 is TGTGCCATCAGTGAGTCGAAGGGGACCCTCTACGAGCAGTACTTC.

In this sample, this clone turned up once. The sample contains more than one DNA sequence encoding this CDR3. V and J are TRBV27 and TRBJ2-5; 12 nucleotides match TRBD2. Trimming cost V 4 bases and J 2 bases; bases outside gene matches: 5. The V gene's germline CDR1 is MNHEY and CDR2 SMNVEV (reference sequence). The CDR3 is made up of 16 amino acids. The CDR3 reads CASSSRTSGDQETQYF. DNA of the CDR3: TGTGCCAGCAGTTCGCGGACTAGCGGGGATCAAGAGACCCAGTACTTC.

This chain joins TRBV30 and TRBJ1-2; TRBD1 aligns across 8 bases. The CDR3 runs to 12 residues. The V and J ends lost 2 bases and 8 bases, in that order; junction bases with no gene match: 4. CDR1 is GTSNPN, CDR2 SVGIG, per germline (reference sequence). CDR3 DNA: TGTGCCTGGAGTTCAGGACAGGGCGGCTACACCTTC. Translating gives CAWSSGQGGYTF.

The chain links TRBV19 to TRBJ1-6, with a tentative D call TRBD1 (6 bases). Germline lookup yields CDR1 LNHDA and CDR2 SQIVND (reference sequence). V was pared by 7 bases and J by 9 bases, with 19 bases between. The CDR3 has 15 amino acids. This CDR3 is CASTTNRDTLSPLHF. CDR3 DNA: TGTGCCAGTACTACAAACCGGGACACCCTTTCACCCCTCCACTTT.

The rearrangement links TRBV7-9 to TRBJ2-3; D not certain. Germline-derived CDR1 and CDR2 are SEHNR and FQNEAQ (reference sequence). The CDR3 extends over 12 amino acids. The germline V and J ends were trimmed by 1 base and 8 bases, with 7 bases remaining between them. CDR3 DNA: TGTGCCAGCAGCTTAGACCTGGGTACGCAGTATTTT. It translates to CASSLDLGTQYF. The whole variable domain, filled in from reference TRBV7-9 and TRBJ2-3, reads DTGVSQNPRHKITKRGQNVTFRCDPISEHNRLYWYRQTLGQGPEFLTYFQNEAQLEKSRLLSDRFSAERPKGSFSTLEIQRTEQGDSAMYLCASSLDLGTQYFGPGTRLTVL.

The chain links TRBV27 to TRBJ2-2; the D gene is possibly TRBD2 (6 bases). CDR1 MNHEY and CDR2 SMNVEV come from the germline V gene (reference sequence). The CDR3 is 17 amino acids. V dropped 7 bases and J dropped 2 bases, with 20 bases sitting between them. CDR3 in DNA: TGTGCCAGCACTTACCTCCGGGGGACGGGTAACACCGGGGAGCTGTTTTTT. The encoded protein is CASTYLRGTGNTGELFF.

The chain couples TRBV15 to TRBJ2-7; D tentatively reads TRBD1 or TRBD2 (6 bases each). CDR1 and CDR2 from the germline V gene are LNHNV and YYDKDF (reference sequence). The CDR3 contains 17 residues. Trimming removed 0 bases from V and 3 bases from J, with 18 bases in between. CDR3 sequence (DNA): TGTGCCACCAGCAGAGAGAACCTCGGGGGACACAGCTACGAGCAGTACTTC. As protein: CATSRENLGGHSYEQYF.

As concerns this clone: This clone may be a read error of a much larger clone one base away. Other DNA sequences within the sample encode an identical CDR3. The chain has TRBV5-1 and TRBJ1-2; D might be TRBD1 (5 bases). The CDR3 contains 14 residues. The V end was cut by 0 bases, the J end by 2 bases, with 8 bases between. Germline assignment: CDR1 SGHRS and CDR2 YFSETQ. The CDR3 protein is CASSLAPGNYGYTF. CDR3 sequence (DNA): TGCGCCAGCAGCTTGGCCCCAGGGAACTATGGCTACACCTTC. The variable domain in full, with the rest retrieved from reference TRBV5-1 and TRBJ1-2, is KAGVTQTPRYLIKTRGQQVTLSCSPISGHRSVSWYQQTPGQGLQFLFEYFSETQRNKGNFPGRFSGRQFSNSRSEMNVSTLELGDSALYLCASSLAPGNYGYTFGSGTRLTVV.

In its sample, this clone was seen a few times. This chain links TRBV6-1 with TRBJ1-4; 7 bases match TRBD1. Germline CDR1 MNHNS, CDR2 SASEGT. Trimming at V came to 4 bases and at J to 7 bases, leaving 9 bases not matched to a gene. The length of the CDR3 is 15 residues. CDR3 DNA sequence: TGTGCCAGCAGTGCGTCGGGACAGTCAATTGAAAAACTGTTTTTT. Amino acids: CASSASGQSIEKLFF.

This clone was detected many times. In DNA form, the CDR3 reads TGTGCCAGCAGAAGGGCTAGCCCAGAGACCCAGTACTTC. This gives the protein CASRRASPETQYF. The chain recombines TRBV7-9 with TRBJ2-5, with D possibly TRBD2 on 5 matching bases. The CDR3 runs to 13 residues. Germline V gene lookup returns CDR1 SEHNR and CDR2 FQNEAQ (reference sequence). Trimming removed 6 bases at V and 4 bases at J, with 12 bases between.

In this sample, this clone turned up once. The V and J genes are TRBV5-1 and TRBJ2-5; 11 bases map to TRBD1. Germline V CDR1 and CDR2: SGHRS, YFSETQ. The CDR3 totals 15 residues. Losses at the gene ends were 5 bases for V and 2 bases for J; bases not matched to a gene: 5. The CDR3 here is CASRPGDRGQETQYF. Written as DNA, the CDR3 is TGCGCCAGCAGACCCGGGGACAGGGGGCAAGAGACCCAGTACTTC.

The V gene is TRBV2, the J gene TRBJ2-5; TRBD2 matches at 8 bases. Germline V gene data show CDR1 as SNHLY and CDR2 as FYNNEI. V shed 6 bases and J 4 bases; nucleotides not matched to a gene: 10. The CDR3 spans 15 residues. CDR3 bases: TGTGCCAGCAGCCAGACTAGCGCCTCAACAGAGACCCAGTACTTC. It specifies CASSQTSASTETQYF.

This clone was seen once. Distinct nucleotide sequences in the sample also encode this CDR3. The gene calls are TRBV5-6 and TRBJ1-4, with 7 positions matching TRBD1. Trimming took 2 bases from V and 6 from J; bases not matched to a gene: 4. There are 14 residues in the CDR3. Germline loops: CDR1 SGHDT, CDR2 YYEEEE. The CDR3 region is CASSLGGRYEKLFF. DNA for the CDR3: TGTGCCAGCAGCTTAGGGGGCAGATATGAAAAACTGTTTTTT.

The rearrangement links TRBV9 to TRBJ2-2; TRBD2 agrees at 7 bases. J gave up 1 base and V 4 bases, and 7 bases lay outside the gene matches. CDR1 is SGDLS and CDR2 is YYNGEE in the germline V gene. The CDR3 covers 16 residues. Here the CDR3 reads CASSLRGRGNTGELFF. The CDR3 DNA is TGTGCCAGCAGCCTTAGAGGGAGGGGGAACACCGGGGAGCTGTTTTTT.